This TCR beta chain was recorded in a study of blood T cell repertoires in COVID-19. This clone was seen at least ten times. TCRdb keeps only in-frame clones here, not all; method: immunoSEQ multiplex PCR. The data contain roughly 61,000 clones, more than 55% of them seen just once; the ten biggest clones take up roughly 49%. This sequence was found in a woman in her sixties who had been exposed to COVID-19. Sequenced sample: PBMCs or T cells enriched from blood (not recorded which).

The DNA of the CDR3 is TGTGCCACCAGCAGAGAAAGCGGGACTAGCGACGGGGAGCAGTTCTTC. Translation gives CATSRESGTSDGEQFF. The genes are TRBV15 and TRBJ2-1; 10 bases agree with TRBD2. This CDR3 has 16 amino acids. From germline, CDR1 is LNHNV and CDR2 YYDKDF (reference sequence). Trimming at V came to 0 bases and at J to 10 bases, leaving 9 bases not matched to a gene. Together with reference TRBV15 and TRBJ2-1, the CDR3 gives the full variable domain: DAMVIQNPRYQVTQFGKPVTLSCSQTLNHNVMYWYQQKSSQAPKLLFHYYDKDFNNEADTPDNFQSRRPNTSFCFLDIRSPGLGDTAMYLCATSRESGTSDGEQFFGPGTRLTVL.